This T cell receptor (beta chain) came from a study of tumor and adjacent non-tumor tissue in lung cancer. Study-wide background: Samples averaged roughly 4 million productive TCRbeta reads each.

The library came from three nested PCR rounds adapted from ARM-PCR protocols. TCRdb used MiXCR to reprocess the multiplex PCR reads, holding one entry per CDR3 protein. Among 90,000 to 130,000 distinct CDR3 sequences listed, over 70% were seen once. Points from the study as a whole: Top 100 clones took a larger repertoire share in normal lung. Significantly higher TCR diversity was found in tumor than normal lung.

The table lists this clonotype with a count of one. What it binds is not known. The CDR3 end shows no conserved phenylalanine or tryptophan, and so a read error is likely. No cell sorting was done before RNA was extracted from the tissue. Between August and November 2014, newly diagnosed, chemotherapy-naive lung cancer patients underwent thoracic surgery in China. The CDR3 contains 12 residues. Trimming shortened V by 6 bases and J by 1 base, and 10 bases separated the two germline ends. Germline assignment: CDR1 DFQATT and CDR2 SNEGSKA (reference sequence). Material for sequencing was lung tumor tissue. The source of this sequence is an older man with non-small cell lung cancer. This sequence joins TRBV20-1 and TRBJ2-7, with D unclear. CDR3 loop: CSAAGGSYEQYP. The CDR3 coding sequence is TGCAGTGCCGCAGGCGGTTCCTACGAGCAGTACCCC.